The 8 T cell receptor beta chains below come from one sample, sequenced in a study of T cells in narcolepsy. This table comes from immunoSEQ multiplex PCR, and its TCRdb copy is limited to in-frame clones, with some not included. Of tens of thousands of clones listed, 70% to 80% are singletons. The sequencing sample was made of CD45RA- memory CD4+ T cells from PBMCs. The receptor source for this set is a human donor with narcolepsy.

This chain links TRBV7-9 with TRBJ1-1; D gene unclear. V was cut by 6 bases and J by 3 bases, with 14 bases left in between. The germline gives CDR1 SEHNR, CDR2 FQNEAQ (reference sequence). CDR3 size: 14 residues. The CDR3 DNA is TGTGCCAGCAGTCGCCCCCTCCGGGACACTGAAGCTTTCTTT. Its protein is CASSRPLRDTEAFF.

The chain joins TRBV5-8 to TRBJ2-2; D perhaps matches TRBD1 (6 bases). Germline V CDR1 and CDR2: SGHTS, YDEGEE. The V and J ends lost 1 base and 5 bases respectively, with 12 bases between them. This CDR3 has 15 residues. The CDR3 reads CASSLQGQITGELFF. CDR3 bases: TGTGCCAGCAGCTTGCAGGGGCAGATAACCGGGGAGCTGTTTTTT.

This sequence joins TRBV11-2 and TRBJ2-7; D gene unclear. Germline V lookup: CDR1 SGHAT, CDR2 FQNNGV. V dropped 5 bases and J dropped 3 bases, with 5 bases sitting between them. The CDR3 is 11 amino acids. The CDR3 DNA reads TGTGCCAGCAGCCGAAACTACGAGCAGTACTTC. Protein: CASSRNYEQYF.

The J gene is TRBJ1-1, the V gene TRBV7-9, with 7 bases aligning to TRBD1. V shed 2 bases and J 11 bases; nucleotides not matched to a gene: 5. Germline V gene data show CDR1 as SEHNR and CDR2 as FQNEAQ (reference sequence). The CDR3 spans 12 residues. CDR3 sequence: CASSLYTGAAFF. The CDR3 nucleotides read TGTGCCAGCAGCTTATATACAGGGGCCGCTTTCTTT.

This chain joins TRBV5-1 and TRBJ2-2; D is perhaps TRBD1 or TRBD2 (5 bases each). The germline V and J ends were trimmed by 2 bases and 2 bases, with 13 bases remaining between them. The CDR3 totals 16 residues. Germline V gives CDR1 SGHRS, CDR2 YFSETQ. The CDR3 region is CASSFEGLSNTGELFF. DNA for the CDR3: TGCGCCAGCAGCTTCGAGGGGTTGAGTAACACCGGGGAGCTGTTTTTT.

The genes are TRBV5-1 and TRBJ2-2, with a possible D match to TRBD1 (6 bases). The V gene lost 4 bases and the J gene lost 6 bases, with 13 bases spanning the gap. The CDR3 totals 14 residues. CDR1 is SGHRS and CDR2 is YFSETQ in the germline V gene. In DNA, the CDR3 is TGCGCCAGCAGCCCTAGACAGGTCTCCGGGGAGCTGTTTTTT. Protein product: CASSPRQVSGELFF.

The V call is TRBV2, the J call TRBJ2-2, with 7 bases lining up with TRBD2. The CDR3 covers 15 residues. CDR1 is SNHLY, CDR2 FYNNEI, per germline. V trimming: 8 bases; J trimming: 0 bases; junction bases outside the gene matches: 6. CDR3 region: CASGGGLANTGELFF. CDR3 sequence (DNA): TGTGCCAGCGGGGGAGGACTAGCGAACACCGGGGAGCTGTTTTTT.

The chain uses TRBV18 and TRBJ1-2; weak D call: TRBD1 (5 bases). The CDR3 has 14 residues. CDR1 and CDR2 (germline): KGHSH, LQKENI. Deletions cut 5 bases from V and 7 bases from J, with 17 bases between. CDR3 nucleotide sequence: TGTGCCAGCTCAATAGACAGAAGAATAGTTGGCTACACCTTC. This translates into CASSIDRRIVGYTF.